This entry is about one T cell receptor beta chain. Its target is unknown. The data derive from a study of T-cell memory formation after mild COVID-19. General study findings and limits: Clones shrinking between day 15 and 85 showed a balanced CD4/CD8 split, and those that grew later tilted toward CD4+. Cross-reactive memory apparently joined, as some responding clones appeared in pre-infection memory. Mostly located in CM and EM were contracting CD4+ clones, with contracting CD8+ clones located in EMRA.

The authors produced TCR alpha and TCR beta cDNA libraries with sample barcodes and UMIs by 5'RACE using constant-segment primers. MiXCR, applied by TCRdb to the 5' RACE reads, yields one record per CDR3 protein. The repertoire includes around 110,000 distinct CDR3 sequences, roughly 14% of them detected once, and about 39% sits in the top ten. The ends were cut back, 0 bases at V and 5 bases at J, with 16 bases in the middle. The CDR3 contains 16 residues. Germline loops: CDR1 SGHVS, CDR2 FNYEAQ. The TCR was taken from a man aged 18 to 35 who had mild COVID-19 (a few samples of this study predate the infection). Cell type and time point are not known. V is TRBV7-6 and J is TRBJ2-5; either TRBD1 or TRBD2 may fit D (6 bases each). Sequencing used PBMCs or a T cell subset sorted from them (not recorded which). The CDR3 loop is CASSLAQGGGWETQYF. The DNA for the CDR3 is TGTGCCAGCAGCTTAGCGCAAGGGGGAGGTTGGGAGACCCAGTACTTC.